This T cell receptor beta chain was sequenced for a study of blood T cells in healthy people across ages. About the study: Template switching retrieved approximately one barcoded beta molecule for each two T cells. Findings and limits, study-wide: The study regarded diversity estimates from one million T cells as underestimates. Possibly confounding the expanded clonotype changes was the fact that donor CMV status was unknown.

This clonotype was seen a few times. What it recognizes is unknown. Per germline, CDR1 SEHNR and CDR2 FQNEAQ (reference sequence). The CDR3 consists of 12 residues. V lost 6 bases and J lost 0, with 6 bases in between. For the second PCR, which ran for about 7 to 11 cycles, a sample-barcoded 5' primer and a J-beta primer mix were used. With 12 random nucleotides, a template-switch adaptor tagged each individual cDNA molecule. Via MiXCR, TCRdb re-called the 5' RACE reads, giving one row per CDR3 protein. The top ten hold roughly a fifth of the sample, which has around 800,000 distinct CDR3 sequences, more than 40% seen once.

The sample was blood. This sequence joins TRBV7-9 and TRBJ2-7; the D is unclear. The receptor comes from a man in his 60s in good health. The CDR3: CASRGGSYEQYF. CDR3 in DNA: TGTGCCAGCAGAGGCGGCTCCTACGAGCAGTACTTC.